The subject of this entry is one T cell receptor beta chain. Its antigen is unknown. This CDR3 region has 16 residues. Germline V CDR1 and CDR2: MNHEY, SVGAGI. Trimming removed 0 bases from V and 3 bases from J, with 15 bases in between. The data were obtained in a study of cytomegalovirus exposure and HLA in healthy donors. Study-wide points: The authors enumerated 150 to 200 TCR beta chains as linked to cytomegalovirus.

A multiplex PCR was run with 60 Vbeta primers and 13 Jbeta primers. The method was immunoSEQ multiplex PCR; TCRdb's version includes in-frame clones alone and lacks a portion of them. The sample has 150,000 to 200,000 clones; 65% to 85% are singletons. The receptor's source is a girl aged 10-17 years in good health and CMV-seropositive. The chain recombines TRBV6-5 with TRBJ2-7, with D possibly TRBD2 on 7 matching bases. Specimen: PBMCs. The CDR3 protein is CASSYSGRGGSYEQYF. As DNA, the CDR3 is TGTGCCAGCAGTTACTCGGGGAGGGGGGGGAGCTACGAGCAGTACTTC.